These T cell receptor beta chains were read from a single sample in a study of T cells in Graves' hyperthyroidism and ophthalmopathy. A single record per CDR3 protein comes from TCRdb applying MiXCR to the multiplex PCR reads. The repertoire holds hundreds of thousands of distinct CDR3 sequences, with approximately 15% as singletons. The specimen sequenced was blood. The origin of the receptors is a young woman with Graves' hyperthyroidism. Both conserved end residues are part of each CDR3. D genes are given only for firm matches. Clone size, where shown, is once, few, many, or a class for clones that have expanded.

V gene,clone size,D gene,J gene,CDR3 DNA,CDR3 protein
TRBV27,-,TRBD1,TRBJ2-7,TGTGCCAGTCGGGGGCAGGGGGCCCCCTACGAGCAGTACTTC,CASRGQGAPYEQYF
TRBV5-6,many,-,TRBJ2-1,TGTGCCAGCGGACGCAATGAGCAGTTCTTC,CASGRNEQFF
TRBV29-1,-,-,TRBJ1-2,TGCAGCGTTACCGGGTCTCTTGGGGGCTACACCTTC,CSVTGSLGGYTF
TRBV6-1,few,-,TRBJ2-5,TGTGCCAGCATGTATATCCACGAGACCCAGTACTTC,CASMYIHETQYF
TRBV12-3/TRBV12-4,many,TRBD1,TRBJ1-5,TGTGCCAGCAGTCCCGGGGACAGGGGAGTGGATCAGCCCCAGCATTTT,CASSPGDRGVDQPQHF
TRBV20-1,few,-,TRBJ2-1,TGCAGTGCTAGAGGGGGGCGGACCTACAATGAGCAGTTCTTC,CSARGGRTYNEQFF
TRBV29-1,many,TRBD1,TRBJ1-1,TGCAGCGTAACACAGGGGGCGCGGAACACTGAAGCTTTCTTT,CSVTQGARNTEAFF
TRBV6-1,-,-,TRBJ2-1,TGTGCCAGCAGCTCAGGGGCGTCCTACAATGAGCAGTTCTTC,CASSSGASYNEQFF
TRBV27,few,-,TRBJ1-5,TGTGCCAGCAGGCGTTCCGGGGGGAATCAGCCCCAGCATTTT,CASRRSGGNQPQHF
TRBV29-1,many,TRBD1,TRBJ2-5,TGCAGCACCGCAGGGGGTGAGGAGACCCAGTACTTC,CSTAGGEETQYF
TRBV5-8,-,-,TRBJ1-2,TGTGCCAGCAGCTTGTCTATTCTAGTTGGAAGTGCGATTGGGGGCTACACCTTC,CASSLSILVGSAIGGYTF
TRBV12-3/TRBV12-4,many,-,TRBJ1-1,TGTGCCAGCAGTTCACCCCTCCGCCCCACTGAAGCTTTCTTT,CASSSPLRPTEAFF
TRBV29-1,-,TRBD1,TRBJ2-3,TGCAGCGTTGTGGGACAGGGGAAAAGAGTGGATACGCAGTATTTT,CSVVGQGKRVDTQYF
TRBV11-2,-,TRBD1,TRBJ2-1,TGTGCCAGCAGCTTAGCCGGGACAGATTTTTGGAATGAGCAGTTCTTC,CASSLAGTDFWNEQFF
TRBV20-1,once,-,TRBJ2-7,TGCAGTGCTAGGGGGGCGCCGGACCCGGGTGAGCAGTACTTC,CSARGAPDPGEQYF
TRBV3-1,-,-,TRBJ1-2,TGTGCCAGCAGCCCCGCGGGGGTTGTCGGCTACACCTTC,CASSPAGVVGYTF
TRBV5-1,many,TRBD2,TRBJ2-7,TGCGCCAGCAGCCACGGGACTAGCGGGAGTACGTCCTACGAGCAGTACTTC,CASSHGTSGSTSYEQYF
TRBV4-3,-,TRBD2,TRBJ2-1,TGCGCCAGCAGCCACCTAGCGGGGGTTCCCCTTAACAATGAGCAGTTCTTC,CASSHLAGVPLNNEQFF
TRBV6-2/TRBV6-3,-,TRBD1,TRBJ2-1,TGTGCCAGCCGAGAACCCGGGACAGGGTCCAATGAGCAGTTCTTC,CASREPGTGSNEQFF
TRBV15,few,-,TRBJ2-3,TGTGCCACCAGCAGAACTCTTCGCGCCACTAGCACAGATACGCAGTATTTT,CATSRTLRATSTDTQYF
TRBV12-3/TRBV12-4,-,-,TRBJ1-3,TGTGCCAGCAGGGGGGCCAGCGCGTCGTCTGGAAACACCATATATTTT,CASRGASASSGNTIYF
TRBV12-3/TRBV12-4,few,TRBD2,TRBJ2-2,TGTGCCAGCAGACGTACTAGCGCCGGGGAGCTGTTTTTT,CASRRTSAGELFF
TRBV11-2,many,-,TRBJ2-1,TGTGCCAGCTCCTCAAAGTCAAGCTCCTACAATGAGCAGTTCTTC,CASSSKSSSYNEQFF
TRBV18,few,-,TRBJ1-3,TGTGCCAGCTCACCACAGGGGTCGACTGGAAACACCATATATTTT,CASSPQGSTGNTIYF
TRBV12-3/TRBV12-4,few,TRBD1,TRBJ2-2,TGTGCCAGCAGAGAAACAGGGGACACCGGGGAGCTGTTTTTT,CASRETGDTGELFF
TRBV6-4,few,TRBD1,TRBJ2-2,TGTGCCAGCAGCGGACAGGCTGCCGGGGAGCTGTTTTTT,CASSGQAAGELFF
TRBV2,many,-,TRBJ1-1,TGTGCCAGCAAGTCAGCGGGGGACACTGAAGCTTTCTTT,CASKSAGDTEAFF
TRBV10-3,few,-,TRBJ1-2,TGTGCCATCAGTGAGACTCGAGGGGCTGGCTACACCTTC,CAISETRGAGYTF
TRBV4-3,few,TRBD1,TRBJ1-2,TGCGCCAGCAGCCAACGCTACCGGGACAGGGATTATGGCTACACCTTC,CASSQRYRDRDYGYTF
TRBV11-2,few,-,TRBJ2-1,TGTGCCAGCAGCCCCCGTTCCCTTGCGAGGGAGTCCTTCTACAATGAGCAGTTCTTC,CASSPRSLARESFYNEQFF
TRBV28,-,-,TRBJ2-7,TGTGCCAGCAGTTTAAGGTCTTGGGCTAGTAGTTCCTACGAGCAGTACTTC,CASSLRSWASSSYEQYF
TRBV29-1,few,TRBD2,TRBJ2-1,TGCAGCGTTGAACCAAGCGGGAGTGGACTTGAGCAGTTCTTC,CSVEPSGSGLEQFF
TRBV7-2,-,-,TRBJ1-3,TGTGCCAGCAGCCTTGACAGTCTACATCGATATTTT,CASSLDSLHRYF
TRBV5-8,few,-,TRBJ1-4,TGTGCCAGCCCGGGGCGAACTAATGAAAAACTGTTTTTT,CASPGRTNEKLFF
TRBV6-6,-,-,TRBJ1-3,TGTGCCAGCAGTTACGGGTTATTCTCTGGAAACACCATATATTTT,CASSYGLFSGNTIYF
TRBV20-1,many,TRBD1,TRBJ2-7,TGCAGTGCTAGAGATCCTGCGACAGGGGACCACTACGAGCAGTACTTC,CSARDPATGDHYEQYF
TRBV19,-,-,TRBJ2-1,TGTGTCAGTAGTTTACGCGGCTTCACGTACAATGAGCAGTTCTTC,CVSSLRGFTYNEQFF
TRBV5-6,few,-,TRBJ2-1,TGTGCCAGCAGCTGGGGGGCCACAAGTGGAGTGCAGTTCTTC,CASSWGATSGVQFF
TRBV19,few,-,TRBJ2-2,TGTGCCAGTAGTGCGCGGACAGCGAACACCGGGGAGCTGTTTTTT,CASSARTANTGELFF
TRBV27,few,-,TRBJ1-6,TGTGCCAGCAGTACAGAGGTTAGTTCACCCCTCCACTTT,CASSTEVSSPLHF
TRBV24-1,few,TRBD1,TRBJ1-1,TGTGCCACCGAAGGGACAGGGGAGAGGGGCACTGAAGCTTTCTTT,CATEGTGERGTEAFF
TRBV2,-,TRBD2,TRBJ2-5,TGTGCCAGCGGACTAGCGGGAGGGATGCAAGAGACCCAGTACTTC,CASGLAGGMQETQYF
TRBV11-3,-,TRBD1,TRBJ2-5,TGTGCCAGCAGCCAAGTACCGGGACAGGGGAATTCGGGGGAGACCCAGTACTTC,CASSQVPGQGNSGETQYF
TRBV12-3/TRBV12-4,many,TRBD2,TRBJ2-5,TGTGCCAGCAGTTTCGGGGTAGCGGGAGTGTCGGAGACCCAGTACTTC,CASSFGVAGVSETQYF
TRBV4-3,-,-,TRBJ2-3,TGCGCCAGCAGCCAAGGGGAGGGGGCTGTTGTAGATACGCAGTATTTT,CASSQGEGAVVDTQYF
TRBV9,-,-,TRBJ2-7,TGTGCCAGCAGCGCCCGGGTCACTACGGGCCGCTTATACGAGCAGTACTTC,CASSARVTTGRLYEQYF
TRBV6-1,-,-,TRBJ2-3,TGTGCCAGCAGCTATGCCCGGCCTGGAGAAACAGATACGCAGTATTTT,CASSYARPGETDTQYF
TRBV29-1,few,-,TRBJ2-1,TGCAGCGCCCTCGAGGGCTATGAGCAGTTCTTC,CSALEGYEQFF
TRBV11-3,once,TRBD2,TRBJ2-1,TGTGCCAGCAGCCACCGAACTAGCGGGAGGGCCGGTGAGCAGTTCTTC,CASSHRTSGRAGEQFF
TRBV9,-,-,TRBJ1-1,TGTGCCAGCAGCCCCTCCGCCCACACTGAAGCTTTCTTT,CASSPSAHTEAFF
TRBV10-3,many,TRBD2,TRBJ2-3,TGTGCCATCAGTGAGAGGACTGGGACTAGCGGGAGAACCGCGGATACGCAGTATTTT,CAISERTGTSGRTADTQYF
TRBV10-2,-,-,TRBJ1-3,TGCGCCAGCAGTGAGATCATGGTGGAAGGTGGAAACACCATATATTTT,CASSEIMVEGGNTIYF
TRBV12-3/TRBV12-4,many,-,TRBJ1-5,TGTGCCAGCAGTTTAGCGCGTCAGCCCCAGCATTTT,CASSLARQPQHF